Presented here are 18 T cell receptor beta chains from one specimen sequenced in a study of Ad26.COV2.S vaccination and SARS-CoV-2 variants. Measured with immunoSEQ multiplex PCR; TCRdb has only the in-frame clones, and not every one. The profile shows hundreds of thousands of clones, approximately 90% of them singletons. Material: peripheral blood, obtained after recovery from COVID-19. The receptors shown here come from a human donor who had recovered from COVID-19.

V gene TRBV5-5 combines with J gene TRBJ1-4, with a possible D match to TRBD1 (5 bases). Germline CDR1 is SGHKS and CDR2 is YYEKEE (reference sequence). The V and J ends lost 3 bases and 0 bases respectively, with 6 bases between them. The CDR3 has 14 residues. As DNA, the CDR3 is TGTGCCAGCAGCTACAGGTCAACTAATGAAAAACTGTTTTTT. The encoded protein is CASSYRSTNEKLFF.

J is TRBJ1-3 and V is TRBV2, with D possibly matching TRBD1 (6 bases). The CDR3 is 14 residues long. CDR1 SNHLY and CDR2 FYNNEI come from the germline V gene. Trimming pared 4 bases from V and 0 bases from J, leaving 7 bases between. CDR3: CASSGTDSGNTIYF. The DNA of the CDR3 is TGTGCCAGCAGTGGGACAGACTCTGGAAACACCATATATTTT.

This chain uses TRBV24-1 with TRBJ1-5; D remains unclear. Looked up from germline, CDR1 is KGHDR and CDR2 is SFDVKD. The CDR3 sequence is 14 residues long. V lost 5 bases and J 0 bases, leaving 7 bases between the germline ends. The CDR3 spells CATSGSSSNQPQHF. CDR3 coding DNA: TGTGCCACCAGTGGCTCCAGTAGCAATCAGCCCCAGCATTTT.

The chain combines TRBV10-3 with TRBJ2-3; 12 bases map to TRBD2. J gave up 0 bases and V 8 bases, and 6 bases lay outside the gene matches. The CDR3 loop spans 16 amino acids. CDR1 and CDR2 from the germline V gene are ENHRY and SYGVKD. The CDR3 here is CAIGGTSGSSTDTQYF. As DNA, the CDR3 is TGTGCCATCGGAGGGACTAGCGGGTCTAGCACAGATACGCAGTATTTT.

The chain is built from TRBV6-1 and TRBJ2-1; 13 nucleotides align to TRBD2. CDR3 length: 18 amino acids. Germline CDR1 MNHNS, CDR2 SASEGT. V was clipped by 4 bases and J by 0 bases; unmatched bases: 6. The CDR3 sequence is CASSGRGLAGSSYNEQFF. CDR3 in DNA: TGTGCCAGCAGTGGAAGGGGACTAGCGGGGTCCTCCTACAATGAGCAGTTCTTC.

CDR3 DNA: TGCAGCGTTGAGGGGACAGACTCCTCTGGAAACACCATATATTTT. Amino acid sequence: CSVEGTDSSGNTIYF. This chain uses TRBV29-1 with TRBJ1-3, with 7 positions matching TRBD1. This CDR3 has 15 amino acids. V was clipped by 3 bases and J by 0 bases; unmatched bases: 5. Looked up from germline, CDR1 is SQVTM and CDR2 is ANQGSEA.

The chain combines TRBV7-6 with TRBJ2-3; TRBD2 is a possible D gene (6 bases). There are 15 residues in the CDR3. The V end lost 4 bases, the J end lost 2 bases, and 13 bases lay between the germline ends. Germline V gene data show CDR1 as SGHVS and CDR2 as FNYEAQ. CDR3 region: CASSSLPGATDTQYF. The CDR3, as DNA: TGTGCCAGCAGCTCCCTGCCGGGAGCCACAGATACGCAGTATTTT.

This chain connects TRBV9 to TRBJ2-5; D is perhaps TRBD1 or TRBD2 (6 bases each). The CDR3 has 15 amino acids. V was trimmed by 0 bases and J by 4 bases, leaving 13 bases between them. Germline-derived CDR1 and CDR2 are SGDLS and YYNGEE. In nucleotides, the CDR3 is TGTGCCAGCAGCGTAGATGGCAGGGGAGGAGAGACCCAGTACTTC. It translates to CASSVDGRGGETQYF.

This rearrangement joins TRBV29-1 to TRBJ1-2; TRBD1 is a possible D gene (5 bases). Germline assignment: CDR1 SQVTM and CDR2 ANQGSEA. The CDR3 runs to 13 residues. Deletions cut 5 bases from V and 7 bases from J, with 17 bases between. The CDR3 spells CSVRNPGTGGYTF. The DNA of the CDR3 is TGCAGCGTTAGAAACCCAGGGACTGGTGGCTACACCTTC. The variable domain in full, with the rest retrieved from reference TRBV29-1 and TRBJ1-2, is SAVISQKPSRDICQRGTSLTIQCQVDSQVTMMFWYRQQPGQSLTLIATANQGSEATYESGFVIDKFPISRPNLTFSTLTVSNMSPEDSSIYLCSVRNPGTGGYTFGSGTRLTVV.

V usage is TRBV21-1 and J usage is TRBJ1-3; the DNA was not compared with TRBD1, the D call given in the table. TRBV21-1 constitutes a pseudogene. The CDR3 extends over 18 amino acids. For the CDR3, the DNA is TGTGCCAGCAGCAAATTAACACGGTTGACAGGGACGGGAAACACCATATATTTT. Residues: CASSKLTRLTGTGNTIYF.

This clone was observed once. The rearrangement links TRBV5-6 to TRBJ1-4; possibly TRBD1 for D (6 bases). The V gene's germline CDR1 is SGHDT and CDR2 YYEEEE. This CDR3 is built from 17 residues. The V end was cut by 2 bases, the J end by 3 bases, with 17 bases between. The DNA for the CDR3 is TGTGCCAGCAGCTTATGGAACAGGGATGAGCCTAATGAAAAACTGTTTTTT. Protein product: CASSLWNRDEPNEKLFF.

This chain uses TRBV7-5 with TRBJ1-6. TRBV7-5 is a recognized pseudogene. The length of the CDR3 is 11 residues. The CDR3 region is CARRSWSPLHF. CDR3 sequence (DNA): TGTGCCAGAAGAAGTTGGTCACCCCTCCACTTT.

The gene calls are TRBV5-4 and TRBJ2-7, with TRBD1 matching 7 bases. Trimming removed 4 bases from V and 3 bases from J; junction bases left unmatched: 1. Per germline, CDR1 SGHNT and CDR2 YYREEE (reference sequence). There are 12 residues in the CDR3. CDR3 bases: TGTGCCAGCAGCCGACAGGGCTACGAGCAGTACTTC. It translates to CASSRQGYEQYF.

This chain links TRBV11-2 with TRBJ2-2; no firm D call. V lost 2 bases, J lost 11 bases, and 9 bases lay in between. In germline, CDR1 is SGHAT, CDR2 FQNNGV. The CDR3 runs to 12 residues. CDR3 sequence (DNA): TGTGCCAGCAGCTTAACCCCACCCGAGCTGTTTTTT. Amino acid sequence: CASSLTPPELFF.

The chain recombines TRBV5-6 with TRBJ2-7, with D perhaps assigned TRBD1 or TRBD2 (6 bases each). The CDR3 is made up of 13 amino acids. The germline V gene has CDR1 SGHDT and CDR2 YYEEEE. V was clipped by 3 bases and J by 7 bases, with 14 bases between them. CDR3 region: CASSWNRAGEQYF. CDR3 DNA sequence: TGTGCCAGCAGCTGGAACAGGGCGGGAGAGCAGTACTTC. The full variable domain, in which reference TRBV5-6 and TRBJ2-7 provide the parts outside the CDR3, is DAGVTQSPTHLIKTRGQQVTLRCSPKSGHDTVSWYQQALGQGPQFIFQYYEEEERQRGNFPDRFSGHQFPNYSSELNVNALLLGDSALYLCASSWNRAGEQYFGPGTRLTVT.

V gene TRBV7-3 combines with J gene TRBJ1-5; 8 bases map to TRBD1. The CDR3 covers 15 residues. Losses at the gene ends were 5 bases for V and 5 bases for J; bases not matched to a gene: 8. Germline CDR1 is SGHTA and CDR2 is FQGTGA. CDR3 amino acids: CASSPAGTGYQPQHF. As DNA, the CDR3 is TGTGCCAGCAGCCCCGCCGGGACAGGATATCAGCCCCAGCATTTT. The whole variable domain, remainder taken from reference TRBV7-3 and TRBJ1-5, is GAGVSQTPSNKVTEKGKYVELRCDPISGHTALYWYRQSLGQGPEFLIYFQGTGAADDSGLPNDRFFAVRPEGSVSTLKIQRTERGDSAVYLCASSPAGTGYQPQHFGDGTRLSIL.

The chain employs TRBV7-2 and TRBJ1-1, with a possible D match to TRBD1 (6 bases). Trimming left V 10 bases short and J 4 bases short, with 16 bases between. Germline CDR1 is SGHTA and CDR2 is FQGNSA. CDR3 length equals 13 residues. Here the CDR3 reads CATSFGGVTEAFF. The CDR3 DNA is TGTGCCACCTCTTTTGGGGGCGTCACTGAAGCTTTCTTT.

The chain carries TRBV5-8 and TRBJ2-3, with D unclear. V was shortened by 0 bases and J by 3 bases, with 8 bases between the two germline ends. The CDR3 totals 14 residues. Germline assignment: CDR1 SGHTS and CDR2 YDEGEE. CDR3 region: CASSLVALTDTQYF. Written as DNA, the CDR3 is TGTGCCAGCAGCTTGGTGGCCCTAACAGATACGCAGTATTTT.